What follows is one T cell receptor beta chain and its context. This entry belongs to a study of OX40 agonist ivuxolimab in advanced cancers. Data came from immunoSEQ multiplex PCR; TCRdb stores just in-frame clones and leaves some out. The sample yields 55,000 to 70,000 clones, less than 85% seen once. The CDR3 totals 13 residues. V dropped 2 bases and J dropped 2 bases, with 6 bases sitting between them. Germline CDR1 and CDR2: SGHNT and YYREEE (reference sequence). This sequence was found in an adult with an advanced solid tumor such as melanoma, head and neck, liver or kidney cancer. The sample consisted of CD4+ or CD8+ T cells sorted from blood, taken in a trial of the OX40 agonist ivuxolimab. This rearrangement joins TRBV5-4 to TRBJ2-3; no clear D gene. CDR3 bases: TGTGCCAGCAGCTTCAAGGACACAGATACGCAGTATTTT. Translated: CASSFKDTDTQYF. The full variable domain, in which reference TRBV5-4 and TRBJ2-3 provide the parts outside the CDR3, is ETGVTQSPTHLIKTRGQQVTLRCSSQSGHNTVSWYQQALGQGPQFIFQYYREEENGRGNFPPRFSGLQFPNYSSELNVNALELDDSALYLCASSFKDTDTQYFGPGTRLTVL.